This TCR beta chain was observed in a study of blood T cell repertoires in COVID-19. This CDR3 has 12 amino acids. The V gene's germline CDR1 is MGHDK and CDR2 SYGVNS. Trimming removed 7 bases from V and 4 bases from J, with 10 bases in between. Authors' methods: Reference gene primer amplification in the assay estimated nucleated cell counts. The protocol was immunoSEQ multiplex PCR, while the TCRdb copy is restricted to in-frame clones and leaves out a portion. The DNA gave D and trimming, while V, J and clone size come from that table. The data hold around 310,000 clones, with around 90% observed a single time. Seattle patient enrollment occurred during active infection, with longitudinal follow-up thereafter.

This TCR derives from a woman aged 25 to 39 with COVID-19, enrolled during active disease. The chain joins TRBV25-1 to TRBJ1-2; D not resolved. Sample: peripheral blood. The CDR3 loop reads CASTPPSYGYTF. CDR3 coding DNA: TGTGCCAGCACCCCCCCGAGCTATGGCTACACCTTC.